The sequence of this T cell receptor beta chain was determined in a study of T cells expressing NK-cell markers. For the study at large: The TCR beta repertoires were obtained from sorted CD3+CD56+NKG2C+, CD3+CD56+NKG2C- and CD3+CD56-NKG2C+ T cells. Sequencing covered eight donors, seven HCMV-seropositive and one seronegative.

General study results and limits: Also leading the CD3+CD56-NKG2C+ fraction in a handful of donors were these clonotypes.

The germline V gene has CDR1 SEHNR and CDR2 FQNEAQ (reference sequence). The CDR3 has 14 amino acids. A word on this clonotype: Its antigen remains unidentified.

Making the TCR beta cDNA relied on 5'RACE template switching with UMIs. Reprocessing the 5' RACE reads, TCRdb reports a single entry for every CDR3 protein and omits DNA. This sample contains fewer than 18,000 distinct CDR3 sequences. J is TRBJ1-2 and V is TRBV7-9; with no DNA, the TCRdb D assignment of TRBD1 cannot be verified. The sequence was collected from a man aged 18-75 years in good health. Sequencing was carried out using blood T cells: a sorted CD56 or NKG2C T cell subset, CD4+ or CD8+ T cells, or bulk PBMC T cells (not recorded which). CDR3 in amino acids: CASSPQTGTVGYTF.